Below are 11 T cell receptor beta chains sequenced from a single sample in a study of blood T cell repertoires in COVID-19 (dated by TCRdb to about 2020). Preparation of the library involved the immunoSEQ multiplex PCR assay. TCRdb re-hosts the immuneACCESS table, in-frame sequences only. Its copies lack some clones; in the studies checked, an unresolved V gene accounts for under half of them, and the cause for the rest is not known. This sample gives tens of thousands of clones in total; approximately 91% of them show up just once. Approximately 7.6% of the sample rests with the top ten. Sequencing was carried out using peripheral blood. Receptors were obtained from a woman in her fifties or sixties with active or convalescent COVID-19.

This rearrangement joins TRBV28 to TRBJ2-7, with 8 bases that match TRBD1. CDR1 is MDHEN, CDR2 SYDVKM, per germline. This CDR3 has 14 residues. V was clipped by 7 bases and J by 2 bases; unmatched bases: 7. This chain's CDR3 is CASMGTGETYEQYF. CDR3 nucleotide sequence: TGTGCCAGCATGGGGACAGGAGAAACCTACGAGCAGTACTTC.

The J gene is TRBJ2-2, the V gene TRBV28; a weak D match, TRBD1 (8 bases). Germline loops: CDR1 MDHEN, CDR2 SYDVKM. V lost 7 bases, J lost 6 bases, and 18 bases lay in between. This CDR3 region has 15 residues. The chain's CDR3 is CASTLTGEGSGELFF. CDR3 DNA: TGTGCCAGCACCCTGACAGGGGAGGGTTCCGGGGAGCTGTTTTTT.

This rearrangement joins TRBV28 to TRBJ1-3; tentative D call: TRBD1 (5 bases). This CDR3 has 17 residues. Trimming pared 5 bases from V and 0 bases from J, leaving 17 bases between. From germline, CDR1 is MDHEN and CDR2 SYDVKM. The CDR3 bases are TGTGCCAGCAGTCCGCCTGGACATCTGAGCTCTGGAAACACCATATATTTT. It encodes CASSPPGHLSSGNTIYF.

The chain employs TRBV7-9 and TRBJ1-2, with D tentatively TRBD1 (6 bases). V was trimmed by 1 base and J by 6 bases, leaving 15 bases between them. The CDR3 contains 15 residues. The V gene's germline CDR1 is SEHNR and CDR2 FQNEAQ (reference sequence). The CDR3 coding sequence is TGTGCCAGCAGCTTAGGTCTGCGGGGGGCTGATGGCTACACCTTC. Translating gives CASSLGLRGADGYTF.

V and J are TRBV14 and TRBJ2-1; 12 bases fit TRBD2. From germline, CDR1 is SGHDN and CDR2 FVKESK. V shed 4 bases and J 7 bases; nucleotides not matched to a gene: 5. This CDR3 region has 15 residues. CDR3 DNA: TGTGCCAGCAGCCGAAGACTAGCGGGAGTGAATGAGCAGTTCTTC. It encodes CASSRRLAGVNEQFF.

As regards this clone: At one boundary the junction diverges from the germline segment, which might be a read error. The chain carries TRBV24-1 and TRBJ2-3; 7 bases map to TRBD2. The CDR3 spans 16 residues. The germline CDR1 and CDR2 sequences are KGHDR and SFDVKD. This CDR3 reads CATSDSAGLPTDAQYF. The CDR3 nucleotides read TGTGCCACCAGTGATTCAGCGGGGCTCCCCACAGATGCGCAGTATTTT.

DNA of the CDR3: TGTGCCAGCAGCTTAATGCAGGGAGGCACTGAAGCTTTCTTT. This gives the protein CASSLMQGGTEAFF. This sequence joins TRBV7-3 and TRBJ1-1; D perhaps matches TRBD1 (5 bases). The CDR3 contains 14 residues. Germline V lookup: CDR1 SGHTA, CDR2 FQGTGA. The V and J ends lost 1 base and 4 bases respectively, with 10 bases between them.

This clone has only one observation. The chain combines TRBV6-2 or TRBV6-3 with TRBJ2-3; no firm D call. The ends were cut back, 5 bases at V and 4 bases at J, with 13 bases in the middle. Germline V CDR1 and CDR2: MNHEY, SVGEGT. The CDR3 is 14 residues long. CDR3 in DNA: TGTGCCAGCAGTCTGACACGGCTCGCAGATACGCAGTATTTT. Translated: CASSLTRLADTQYF.

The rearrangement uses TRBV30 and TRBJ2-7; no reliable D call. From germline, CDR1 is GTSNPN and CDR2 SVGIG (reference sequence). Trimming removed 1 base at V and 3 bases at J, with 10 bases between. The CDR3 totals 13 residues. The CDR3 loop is CAWSGATHYEQYF. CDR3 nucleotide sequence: TGTGCCTGGAGTGGGGCTACGCACTACGAGCAGTACTTC.

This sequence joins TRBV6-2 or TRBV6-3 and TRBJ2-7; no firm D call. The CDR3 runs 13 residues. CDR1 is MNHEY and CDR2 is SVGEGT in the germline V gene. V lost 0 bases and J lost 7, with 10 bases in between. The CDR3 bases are TGTGCCAGCAGTTACTCCCTGCGCGGAGAGCAGTACTTC. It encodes CASSYSLRGEQYF.

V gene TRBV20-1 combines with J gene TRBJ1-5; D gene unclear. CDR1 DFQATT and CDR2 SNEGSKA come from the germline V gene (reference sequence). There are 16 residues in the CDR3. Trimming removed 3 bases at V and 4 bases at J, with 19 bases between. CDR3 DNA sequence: TGCAGTGCTAGTCGCCGTCGTTTGGGAGCGAATCAGCCCCAGCATTTT. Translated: CSASRRRLGANQPQHF.